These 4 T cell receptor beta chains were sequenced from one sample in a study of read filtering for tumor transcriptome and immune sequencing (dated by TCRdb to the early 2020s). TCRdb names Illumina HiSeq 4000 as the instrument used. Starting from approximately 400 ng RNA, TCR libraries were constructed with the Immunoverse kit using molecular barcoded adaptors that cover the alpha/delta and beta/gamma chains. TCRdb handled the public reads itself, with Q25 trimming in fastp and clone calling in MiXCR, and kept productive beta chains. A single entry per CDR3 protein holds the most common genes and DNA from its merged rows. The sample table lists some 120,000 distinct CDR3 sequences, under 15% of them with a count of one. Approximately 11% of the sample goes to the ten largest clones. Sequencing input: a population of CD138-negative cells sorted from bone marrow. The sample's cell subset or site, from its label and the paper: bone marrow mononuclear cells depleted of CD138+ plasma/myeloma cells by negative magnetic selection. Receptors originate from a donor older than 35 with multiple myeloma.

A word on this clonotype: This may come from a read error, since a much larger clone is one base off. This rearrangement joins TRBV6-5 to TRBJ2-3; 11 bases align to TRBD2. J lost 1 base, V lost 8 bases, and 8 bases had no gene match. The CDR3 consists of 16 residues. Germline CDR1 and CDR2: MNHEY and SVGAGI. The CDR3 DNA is TGTGCCAGCGGTTTGGGACTAGCGGAGGGCACAGATACGCAGTATTTT. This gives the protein CASGLGLAEGTDTQYF.

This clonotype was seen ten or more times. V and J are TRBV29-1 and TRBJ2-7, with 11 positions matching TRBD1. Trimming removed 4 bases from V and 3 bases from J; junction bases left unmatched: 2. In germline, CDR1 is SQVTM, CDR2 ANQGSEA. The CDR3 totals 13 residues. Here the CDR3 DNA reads TGCAGCGTTGGGGGACAGGGGGGCTACGAGCAGTACTTC. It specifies CSVGGQGGYEQYF.

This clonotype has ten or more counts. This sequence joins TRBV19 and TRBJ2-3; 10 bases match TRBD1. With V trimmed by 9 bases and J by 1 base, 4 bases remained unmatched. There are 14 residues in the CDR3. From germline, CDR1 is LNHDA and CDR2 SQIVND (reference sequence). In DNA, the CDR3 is TGTGCCAGCCGACAGGGGGCCGGCACAGATACGCAGTATTTT. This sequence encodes CASRQGAGTDTQYF.

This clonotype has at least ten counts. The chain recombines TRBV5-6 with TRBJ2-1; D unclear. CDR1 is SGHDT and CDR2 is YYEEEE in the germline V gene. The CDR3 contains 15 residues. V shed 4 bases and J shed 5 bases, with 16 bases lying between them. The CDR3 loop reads CASSRFITGNNEQFF. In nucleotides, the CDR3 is TGTGCCAGCAGCCGCTTCATTACCGGTAACAATGAGCAGTTCTTC.